The clone carrying this TCR beta chain has a single count. The record originates from a study of blood T cell repertoires in COVID-19. As for the study in general: PBMCs, B-cell-depleted T cells, or T cells provided the cDNA or gDNA that made up the material.

CDR3 size: 14 residues. V dropped 6 bases and J dropped 4; count of bases not matched to a gene: 7. From germline, CDR1 is LNHDA and CDR2 SQIVND (reference sequence). Cohort 3 donors were reported recovered after two negative PCRs, clearance, or symptom resolution. In the study's own analysis: By means of reference gene primer amplification, nucleated cell counts were estimated. Produced via immunoSEQ multiplex PCR; TCRdb's table is partial and in-frame only. V, J and clone size are taken as reported in that table, and D and trimming were inferred from the DNA itself. The table has about 280,000 clones, roughly 86% seen once.

The source of this sequence is a woman aged 55-75 years who had recovered from COVID-19. The V call is TRBV19, the J call TRBJ2-5, with 8 bases fitting TRBD2. What was sequenced was PBMCs or T cells enriched from blood (not recorded which). The CDR3 nucleotides are TGTGCCAGTAGGAGCGGGGGAGGAAGAGAGACCCAGTACTTC. Protein sequence: CASRSGGGRETQYF.